A selection of T cell receptor beta chains follows, all from one sample in a study of cytomegalovirus exposure and HLA in healthy donors. Method: immunoSEQ multiplex PCR; TCRdb's copy keeps in-frame clones and lacks some. The top ten hold 6.5% to 9% of the sample, which has approximately 86,000 clones, about 85% seen once. Sequencing was carried out using PBMCs. These TCRs come from a man aged 35 to 55 in good health and CMV-seropositive. CDR3s include the opening cysteine and the closing phenylalanine or tryptophan. The D gene is left open where the match is weak. Clone size is stated in some rows and not others, as once, few, many or a class when expanded.

v_call: TRBV7-9; j_call: TRBJ2-5; d_call: TRBD1; clone_size: NA; cdr3_nt: TGTGCCAGCAGCTTAGGGGTAGACAGGGATCGGGAGACCCAGTACTTC; cdr3_aa: CASSLGVDRDRETQYF
v_call: TRBV29-1; j_call: TRBJ2-5; d_call: NA; clone_size: NA; cdr3_nt: TGCGCCCGACAGTACCAAGAGACCCAGTACTTC; cdr3_aa: CARQYQETQYF
v_call: TRBV2; j_call: TRBJ2-5; d_call: TRBD2; clone_size: NA; cdr3_nt: TGTGCCGGAATGGGAGGGAGGGAAGAGACCCAGTACTTC; cdr3_aa: CAGMGGREETQYF
v_call: TRBV30; j_call: TRBJ1-1; d_call: TRBD1; clone_size: NA; cdr3_nt: TGTGCCTGGAATCCGGGACAGACTGAAGCTTTCTTT; cdr3_aa: CAWNPGQTEAFF
v_call: TRBV13; j_call: TRBJ2-1; d_call: TRBD2; clone_size: NA; cdr3_nt: TGTGCCAGCAGCTTAGTTCCGGGAGGGTTGAATGAGCAGTTCTTC; cdr3_aa: CASSLVPGGLNEQFF
v_call: TRBV19; j_call: TRBJ2-3; d_call: NA; clone_size: NA; cdr3_nt: TGTGCCAGTAGTATAAACAGGGCCCGCACAGATACGCAGTATTTT; cdr3_aa: CASSINRARTDTQYF
v_call: TRBV6-1; j_call: TRBJ2-6; d_call: TRBD1; clone_size: NA; cdr3_nt: TGTGCCAGCAGTGTAACCGGGACAGGGCCCTCTGGGGCCAACGTCCTGACTTTC; cdr3_aa: CASSVTGTGPSGANVLTF
v_call: TRBV6-6; j_call: TRBJ1-1; d_call: TRBD1; clone_size: NA; cdr3_nt: TGTGCCAGCAGCCGACAGGGGAACACTGAAGCTTTCTTT; cdr3_aa: CASSRQGNTEAFF
v_call: TRBV28; j_call: TRBJ1-5; d_call: TRBD1; clone_size: NA; cdr3_nt: TGTGCCAGCAGTTTATACCGCCCGGGACAGCAAGATCAGCCCCAGCATTTT; cdr3_aa: CASSLYRPGQQDQPQHF
v_call: TRBV27; j_call: TRBJ2-1; d_call: TRBD2; clone_size: NA; cdr3_nt: TGTGCCAGCAGTCGATCTAGCGGGGGGACCAACAATGAGCAGTTCTTC; cdr3_aa: CASSRSSGGTNNEQFF
v_call: TRBV23-1; j_call: TRBJ1-6; d_call: TRBD1; clone_size: NA; cdr3_nt: TGCGCCAGGTACAGGGGGGAATGTTCACCCCTCCACTTT; cdr3_aa: CARYRGECSPLHF
v_call: TRBV7-9; j_call: TRBJ1-2; d_call: TRBD1; clone_size: NA; cdr3_nt: TGTGCCAGCAGCACCCGGACAGGGGACGGTTCGTTC; cdr3_aa: CASSTRTGDGSF
v_call: TRBV7-9; j_call: TRBJ1-5; d_call: NA; clone_size: NA; cdr3_nt: TGTTCCAGCAGCCCCATGGGAGCCGACGGCAATCAGCCCCAGCATTTT; cdr3_aa: CSSSPMGADGNQPQHF
v_call: TRBV15; j_call: TRBJ2-3; d_call: TRBD2; clone_size: NA; cdr3_nt: TGTGCCACCAGCAGAGAGGGCGGGGGGGGGACAGATACGCAGTATTTT; cdr3_aa: CATSREGGGGTDTQYF
v_call: TRBV5-6; j_call: TRBJ1-1; d_call: NA; clone_size: NA; cdr3_nt: TGTGCCAGCAGCTGGGGGGTCACTGAAGCTTTCTTT; cdr3_aa: CASSWGVTEAFF
v_call: TRBV19; j_call: TRBJ2-2; d_call: NA; clone_size: once; cdr3_nt: TGTGCCAGTAGTACCGGGTCGGCGAACACCGGGGAGCTGTTTTTT; cdr3_aa: CASSTGSANTGELFF
v_call: TRBV19; j_call: TRBJ2-7; d_call: TRBD1; clone_size: NA; cdr3_nt: TGTGCCAGTAGTATAGGGACAGGCTCCTACGAGCAGTACTTC; cdr3_aa: CASSIGTGSYEQYF
v_call: TRBV6-1; j_call: TRBJ2-4; d_call: NA; clone_size: NA; cdr3_nt: TGTGCCAGCAGCCGGGGCGGGGAAAGTAAAAACATTCAGTACTTC; cdr3_aa: CASSRGGESKNIQYF
v_call: TRBV5-1; j_call: TRBJ2-7; d_call: TRBD1; clone_size: NA; cdr3_nt: TGCGCCAGCAGCTTAGGGGACAGTTCCTACGAGCAGTACTTC; cdr3_aa: CASSLGDSSYEQYF
v_call: TRBV6-1; j_call: TRBJ2-1; d_call: NA; clone_size: NA; cdr3_nt: TGTGCCAGCAGTGAAGACCCGGCTAGAGAGGAGCAGTTCTTC; cdr3_aa: CASSEDPAREEQFF
v_call: TRBV4-1; j_call: TRBJ1-1; d_call: NA; clone_size: NA; cdr3_nt: TGCGCCAGCAGCCAAGTTAGGGGATCTGAAGCTTTCTTT; cdr3_aa: CASSQVRGSEAFF
v_call: TRBV2; j_call: TRBJ1-1; d_call: TRBD1; clone_size: NA; cdr3_nt: TGTGCCAGCAAGAATGACAGGGTTACTGAAGCTTTCTTT; cdr3_aa: CASKNDRVTEAFF
v_call: TRBV19; j_call: TRBJ2-3; d_call: NA; clone_size: NA; cdr3_nt: TGTGCCAGTAGTATAGCCATGACGCAGTATTTT; cdr3_aa: CASSIAMTQYF
v_call: TRBV7-2; j_call: TRBJ1-2; d_call: NA; clone_size: NA; cdr3_nt: TGTGCCAGCAGCTTAGAACAGAGCTATGGCTACACCTTC; cdr3_aa: CASSLEQSYGYTF
v_call: TRBV4-1; j_call: TRBJ2-7; d_call: TRBD2; clone_size: few; cdr3_nt: TGCGCCAGCAGCCAAGAAGGACTAGGCGAGCAGTACTTC; cdr3_aa: CASSQEGLGEQYF
v_call: TRBV23-1; j_call: TRBJ2-7; d_call: NA; clone_size: NA; cdr3_nt: TGCGCCAGCAGTCTGGAGGGGGCAGAACGTGGAGAGCAGTACTTC; cdr3_aa: CASSLEGAERGEQYF
v_call: TRBV4-1; j_call: TRBJ2-1; d_call: NA; clone_size: once; cdr3_nt: TGCGCCAGCAGCGAACAGGGTACTAACTACAATGAGCAGTTCTTC; cdr3_aa: CASSEQGTNYNEQFF
v_call: TRBV7-2; j_call: TRBJ2-3; d_call: TRBD2; clone_size: NA; cdr3_nt: TGTGCCAGCAGTCAAGGGGTCTTAGCGGGAGGAACTACAGATACGCAGTATTTT; cdr3_aa: CASSQGVLAGGTTDTQYF
v_call: TRBV28; j_call: TRBJ2-5; d_call: TRBD1; clone_size: NA; cdr3_nt: TGTGCCAGCAGTACAGGGGATCCCAAGAGAACCCAGTACTTC; cdr3_aa: CASSTGDPKRTQYF
v_call: TRBV6-5; j_call: TRBJ2-7; d_call: TRBD1; clone_size: NA; cdr3_nt: TGTGCCAGCAGTCCGACAGGGGCGGACTACGAGCAGTACTTC; cdr3_aa: CASSPTGADYEQYF
v_call: TRBV5-6; j_call: TRBJ2-1; d_call: TRBD2; clone_size: NA; cdr3_nt: TGTGCCAGCAGCTGGACTAGTTTAACCAATGAGCAGTTCTTC; cdr3_aa: CASSWTSLTNEQFF
v_call: TRBV7-9; j_call: TRBJ2-7; d_call: TRBD2; clone_size: NA; cdr3_nt: TGTGCCAGCAGCTTAGCGGGGGGGTACGAGCAGTACTTC; cdr3_aa: CASSLAGGYEQYF
v_call: TRBV11-2; j_call: TRBJ2-1; d_call: NA; clone_size: NA; cdr3_nt: TGTGCCAGCAGCTTAGAGCCAGGGCCCTACAATGAGCAGTTCTTC; cdr3_aa: CASSLEPGPYNEQFF
v_call: TRBV29-1; j_call: TRBJ1-2; d_call: TRBD1; clone_size: NA; cdr3_nt: TGCAGCGTCGACGACAGGGTCCAACCTAACTATGGCTACACCTTC; cdr3_aa: CSVDDRVQPNYGYTF
v_call: TRBV7-6; j_call: TRBJ1-6; d_call: TRBD1; clone_size: NA; cdr3_nt: TGTGCCAGCAGCTTAGGTACAGGGGGCCATAATTCACCCCTCCACTTT; cdr3_aa: CASSLGTGGHNSPLHF
v_call: TRBV5-6; j_call: TRBJ1-2; d_call: NA; clone_size: NA; cdr3_nt: TGTGCCAGCAGCCGATTGACGGGGACTTATGGCTACACCTTC; cdr3_aa: CASSRLTGTYGYTF
v_call: TRBV7-2; j_call: TRBJ2-7; d_call: TRBD2; clone_size: NA; cdr3_nt: TGTGCCAGCAGCCTATGGACTAGCGGTTCCTACGAGCAGTACTTC; cdr3_aa: CASSLWTSGSYEQYF
v_call: TRBV30; j_call: TRBJ2-1; d_call: NA; clone_size: NA; cdr3_nt: TGTGCCTGGAGTGTGGGCGGGACCCCGTTAGCGTTCTTC; cdr3_aa: CAWSVGGTPLAFF
v_call: TRBV29-1; j_call: TRBJ1-5; d_call: NA; clone_size: NA; cdr3_nt: TGCAGCGTTGGGGCTGGCCTTTTGGGCAATCAGCCCCAGCATTTT; cdr3_aa: CSVGAGLLGNQPQHF
v_call: TRBV4-1; j_call: TRBJ2-1; d_call: TRBD2; clone_size: NA; cdr3_nt: TGCGCCAGCAGCCAAGTATGGACTAGCGGGGGCCTTACCTACAATGAGCAGTTCTTC; cdr3_aa: CASSQVWTSGGLTYNEQFF